The 16 T cell receptor beta chains below were found in one sample sequenced in a study of Graves' ophthalmopathy and Graves' hyperthyroidism. CDR3 regions of TCR beta were amplified from RNA transcripts. Following a first-round RT-PCR that used HTBI primers, a second-round multiplex PCR was carried out. MiXCR, run by TCRdb on the multiplex PCR reads, gives a single entry per CDR3 protein. Altogether about 600,000 distinct CDR3 sequences are present, about 40% being singletons, with the ten largest covering about 4.1%. The sequencing input was peripheral blood or thyroid tissue (not recorded which). The receptor source for this set is an adult man with Graves' hyperthyroidism.

The chain carries TRBV7-9 and TRBJ2-7, with 8 bases aligning to TRBD1. The CDR3 is made up of 17 amino acids. V shed 8 bases, J shed 3 bases, and the junction held 18 bases outside the gene matches. CDR1 SEHNR and CDR2 FQNEAQ come from the germline V gene (reference sequence). The CDR3 loop reads CASDNPTTGAGVYEQYF. As DNA, the CDR3 is TGTGCCAGCGATAATCCTACGACAGGGGCGGGTGTCTACGAGCAGTACTTC.

V usage is TRBV2 and J usage is TRBJ2-3; D unresolved. Germline V gives CDR1 SNHLY, CDR2 FYNNEI. The length of the CDR3 is 12 residues. V lost 8 bases and J 0 bases, leaving 6 bases between the germline ends. The CDR3: CASPLSTDTQYF. The CDR3 coding sequence is TGTGCCAGCCCCCTCAGCACAGATACGCAGTATTTT.

The genes are TRBV10-3 and TRBJ1-5; D gene uncertain. Trimming cost V 4 bases and J 3 bases, with 16 bases left between them. The CDR3 is 16 amino acids. CDR1 and CDR2 (germline): ENHRY, SYGVKD. The CDR3 sequence: CAISAAAQLINQPQHF. Written as DNA, the CDR3 is TGTGCCATCAGTGCAGCCGCACAGCTTATCAATCAGCCCCAGCATTTT.

This clonotype was seen only a few times. The genes are TRBV2 and TRBJ2-3, with 7 positions matching TRBD2. J gave up 0 bases and V 7 bases, and 7 bases lay outside the gene matches. There are 15 residues in the CDR3. Germline-derived CDR1 and CDR2 are SNHLY and FYNNEI. The CDR3 loop reads CASIGGGASTDTQYF. CDR3 nucleotide sequence: TGTGCCAGCATCGGGGGAGGGGCTAGCACAGATACGCAGTATTTT. Drawing the rest from reference TRBV2 and TRBJ2-3, the complete variable domain is EPEVTQTPSHQVTQMGQEVILRCVPISNHLYFYWYRQILGQKVEFLVSFYNNEISEKSEIFDDQFSVERPDGSNFTLKIRSTKLEDSAMYFCASIGGGASTDTQYFGPGTRLTVL.

This clonotype appeared a few times. This chain links TRBV2 with TRBJ1-2; no definite D call. The length of the CDR3 is 11 residues. V gave up 8 bases and J gave up 3 bases, with 7 bases separating them. Looked up from germline, CDR1 is SNHLY and CDR2 is FYNNEI. CDR3 nucleotide sequence: TGTGCCAGCCTGGTTGACTATGGCTACACCTTC. This encodes CASLVDYGYTF.

This clonotype came up many times. The chain links TRBV7-2 to TRBJ1-6; 8 positions match TRBD1. The CDR3 runs 14 residues. Germline V gene data show CDR1 as SGHTA and CDR2 as FQGNSA. Germline trimming cut 3 bases from V and 8 bases from J; bases unmatched to any gene: 3. The CDR3 loop reads CASSFGQGYSPLHF. In DNA, the CDR3 is TGTGCCAGCAGCTTTGGACAGGGTTATTCACCCCTCCACTTT.

The sample holds many counts of this clonotype. The rearrangement joins TRBV24-1 to TRBJ2-7; 9 bases fit TRBD1. The CDR3 has 15 amino acids. The germline CDR1 and CDR2 sequences are KGHDR and SFDVKD. With V trimmed by 5 bases and J by 7 bases, 11 bases remained unmatched. The DNA for the CDR3 is TGTGCCACCAGTGGGGGGACAGGGACCCTTGGGGAGCAGTACTTC. Its translation: CATSGGTGTLGEQYF.

Ten or more counts support this clonotype. V and J are TRBV9 and TRBJ2-5; D assignment may be TRBD1 or TRBD2 (5 bases each). The CDR3 runs to 18 residues. Germline assignment: CDR1 SGDLS and CDR2 YYNGEE. The germline V and J ends were trimmed by 3 bases and 5 bases, with 26 bases remaining between them. The CDR3 coding sequence is TGTGCCAGCAGCGCACACTCCACAAACCTTCTGGGGACGGAGACCCAGTACTTC. It translates to CASSAHSTNLLGTETQYF. The variable domain in full, completed from reference TRBV9 and TRBJ2-5, reads DSGVTQTPKHLITATGQRVTLRCSPRSGDLSVYWYQQSLDQGLQFLIQYYNGEERAKGNILERFSAQQFPDLHSELNLSSLELGDSALYFCASSAHSTNLLGTETQYFGPGTRLLVL.

Regarding this clonotype: One end of the junction varies from germline; a read error may be responsible. This rearrangement joins TRBV10-3 to TRBJ1-4, with 7 bases fitting TRBD1. The CDR3 contains 18 residues. The germline V gene encodes CDR1 ENHRY and CDR2 SYGVKD. CDR3 protein: CASSYMPGGRGTNEKLFF. CDR3 DNA: TGTGCCAGCAGTTATATGCCAGGGGGTAGGGGAACTAATGAAAAACTGTTTTTT.

In regard to this clonotype: One end of the junction does not line up with germline, which may come from a read error. J is TRBJ2-7 and V is TRBV7-2; weak D call: TRBD2 (7 bases). The CDR3 sequence is 15 residues long. Per the germline V gene, CDR1 is SGHTA and CDR2 is FQGNSA. CDR3 bases: TGTGCCAGCAGCTTCAGGGGAGGGGACTCTTACGGGCAGTACTTC. Its translation: CASSFRGGDSYGQYF.

This clonotype occurred a few times. The rearrangement uses TRBV19 and TRBJ1-2; 7 bases are a match to TRBD1. Germline V gives CDR1 LNHDA, CDR2 SQIVND (reference sequence). With 3 bases clipped from V and 4 bases from J, the junction kept 11 bases outside the gene matches. This CDR3 comprises 16 residues. Here the CDR3 reads CASSIIPSGGSYGYTF. CDR3 DNA sequence: TGTGCCAGTAGTATTATACCCTCAGGGGGTTCCTATGGCTACACCTTC.

There are many counts of this clonotype. This chain connects TRBV7-6 to TRBJ2-7; D possibly corresponds to TRBD2 (6 bases). This CDR3 contains 15 residues. Germline-derived CDR1 and CDR2 are SGHVS and FNYEAQ. V dropped 6 bases and J dropped 3 bases, with 18 bases sitting between them. CDR3 sequence reads: CASSLGWSGSYEQYF. In DNA form, the CDR3 reads TGTGCCAGCAGTCTGGGATGGTCCGGGAGCTACGAGCAGTACTTC. The full variable domain, completed using reference TRBV7-6 and TRBJ2-7, is GAGVSQSPRYKVTKRGQDVALRCDPISGHVSLYWYRQALGQGPEFLTYFNYEAQQDKSGLPNDRFSAERPEGSISTLTIQRTEQRDSAMYRCASSLGWSGSYEQYFGPGTRLTVT.

This clonotype has at least ten counts. V gene TRBV12-3 or TRBV12-4 combines with J gene TRBJ1-6; D uncertain. The CDR3 totals 14 residues. V dropped 3 bases and J dropped 7 bases, with 10 bases sitting between them. The CDR3 protein is CASSLEGGNSPLHF. The CDR3 nucleotides are TGTGCCAGCAGTTTGGAGGGCGGGAATTCACCCCTCCACTTT.

This clonotype was picked up many times. The chain carries TRBV12-3 or TRBV12-4 and TRBJ1-2, with 7 bases matching TRBD1. V trimming: 6 bases; J trimming: 7 bases; junction bases outside the gene matches: 8. This CDR3 contains 13 residues. This CDR3 is CASRAARQGGYTF. CDR3 DNA: TGTGCCAGCAGGGCCGCGAGACAGGGTGGCTACACCTTC.

The chain couples TRBV20-1 to TRBJ1-5, with D possibly TRBD1 on 5 matching bases. V was cut by 1 base and J by 10 bases, with 11 bases left in between. In germline, CDR1 is DFQATT, CDR2 SNEGSKA (reference sequence). This CDR3 contains 12 residues. Here the CDR3 reads CSARGGSGPQHF. The DNA for the CDR3 is TGCAGTGCTAGAGGGGGCTCAGGACCCCAGCATTTT.

This clonotype was detected many times. This chain uses TRBV4-2 with TRBJ1-4; D unclear. V was cut by 1 base and J by 5 bases, with 8 bases left in between. Germline values: CDR1 LGHNA, CDR2 YNFKEQ. The CDR3 covers 14 residues. CDR3 DNA: TGTGCCAGCAGCCAAGTGTCGGAGAATGAAAAACTGTTTTTT. Its protein product is CASSQVSENEKLFF.